The present T cell receptor (beta chain) was sequenced within a study of blood T cells in healthy people across ages. Combining a sample-barcoded 5' primer with a J-beta primer mix, a second PCR ran for 7 to 11 cycles. TCRdb analysed the 5' RACE reads with MiXCR anew, one entry per CDR3 protein. The repertoire holds 600,000 to 800,000 distinct CDR3 sequences, with 40% to 65% as singletons. Germline CDR1 reads DFQATT; CDR2 reads SNEGSKA (reference sequence). The CDR3 has 16 residues. V shed 6 bases, J shed 2 bases, and the junction held 7 bases outside the gene matches. The sequenced material came from blood. The receptor comes from a woman at least 80 years old in good health. The chain combines TRBV20-1 with TRBJ2-1; 13 nucleotides align to TRBD2. CDR3 amino acids: CSATTSGRSTYNEQFF. CDR3 coding DNA: TGCAGTGCCACGACTAGCGGGAGGTCAACCTACAATGAGCAGTTCTTC.